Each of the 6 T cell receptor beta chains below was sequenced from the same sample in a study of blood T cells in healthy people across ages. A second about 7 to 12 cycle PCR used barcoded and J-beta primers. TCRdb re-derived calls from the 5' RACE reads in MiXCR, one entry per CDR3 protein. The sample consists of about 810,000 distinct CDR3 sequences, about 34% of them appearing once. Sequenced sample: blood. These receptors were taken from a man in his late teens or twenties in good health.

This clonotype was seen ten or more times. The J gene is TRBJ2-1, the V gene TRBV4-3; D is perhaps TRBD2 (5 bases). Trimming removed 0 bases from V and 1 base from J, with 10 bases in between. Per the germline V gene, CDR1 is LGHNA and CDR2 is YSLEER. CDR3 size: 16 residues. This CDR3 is CASSQEGSGSYNEQFF. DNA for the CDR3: TGCGCCAGCAGCCAAGAAGGGAGCGGTTCCTACAATGAGCAGTTCTTC.

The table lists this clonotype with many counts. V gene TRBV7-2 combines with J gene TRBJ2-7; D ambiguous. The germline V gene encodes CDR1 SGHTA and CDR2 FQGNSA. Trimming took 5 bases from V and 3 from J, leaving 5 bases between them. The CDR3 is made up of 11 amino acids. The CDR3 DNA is TGTGCCAGCAGCGCGATCTACGAGCAGTACTTC. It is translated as CASSAIYEQYF.

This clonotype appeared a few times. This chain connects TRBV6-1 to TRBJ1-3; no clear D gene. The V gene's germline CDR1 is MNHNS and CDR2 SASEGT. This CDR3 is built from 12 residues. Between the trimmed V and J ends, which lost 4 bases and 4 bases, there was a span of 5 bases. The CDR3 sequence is CASSVTGNTIYF. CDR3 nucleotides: TGTGCCAGCAGTGTAACGGGAAACACCATATATTTT.

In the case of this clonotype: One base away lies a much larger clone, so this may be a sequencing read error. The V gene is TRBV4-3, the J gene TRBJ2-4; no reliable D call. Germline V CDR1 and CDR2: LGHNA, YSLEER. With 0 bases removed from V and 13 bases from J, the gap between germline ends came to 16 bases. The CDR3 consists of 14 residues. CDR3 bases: TGCGCCAGCAGCCAAGATCCGACCCCGCTTACGCAGTACTTC. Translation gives CASSQDPTPLTQYF.

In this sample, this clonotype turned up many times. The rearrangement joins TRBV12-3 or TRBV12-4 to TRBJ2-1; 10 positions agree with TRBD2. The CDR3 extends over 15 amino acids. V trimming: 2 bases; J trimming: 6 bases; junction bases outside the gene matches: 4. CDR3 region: CASSLWSGGANEQFF. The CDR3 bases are TGTGCCAGCAGTTTATGGAGCGGGGGGGCCAATGAGCAGTTCTTC.

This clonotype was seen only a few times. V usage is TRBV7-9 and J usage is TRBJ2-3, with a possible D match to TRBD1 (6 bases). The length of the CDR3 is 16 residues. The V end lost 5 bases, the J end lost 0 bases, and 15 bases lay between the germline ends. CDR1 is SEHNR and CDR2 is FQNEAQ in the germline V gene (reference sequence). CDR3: CASSTNRVESTDTQYF. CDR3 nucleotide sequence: TGTGCCAGCAGCACAAACAGGGTGGAGAGCACAGATACGCAGTATTTT.